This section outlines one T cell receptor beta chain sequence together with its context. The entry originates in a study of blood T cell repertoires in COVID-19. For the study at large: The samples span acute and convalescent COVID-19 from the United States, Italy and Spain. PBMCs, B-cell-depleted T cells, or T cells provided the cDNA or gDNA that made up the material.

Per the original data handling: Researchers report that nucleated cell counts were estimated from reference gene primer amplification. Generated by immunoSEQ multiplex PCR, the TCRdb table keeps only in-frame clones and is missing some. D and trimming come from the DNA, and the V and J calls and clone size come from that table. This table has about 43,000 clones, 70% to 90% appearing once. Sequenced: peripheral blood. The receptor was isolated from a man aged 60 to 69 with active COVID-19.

In nucleotides, the CDR3 is TGTGCCAGCAGCTCGACAGGGGGCAATGAGCAGTTCTTC. Protein product: CASSSTGGNEQFF. The genes are TRBV7-9 and TRBJ2-1; 9 positions agree with TRBD1. Per the germline V gene, CDR1 is SEHNR and CDR2 is FQNEAQ (reference sequence). This CDR3 contains 13 residues. The V and J ends lost 4 bases and 6 bases, in that order; junction bases with no gene match: 1.